One sample yielded the 17 T cell receptor beta chains listed below, sequenced in a study of T-cell memory formation after mild COVID-19. TCRdb reanalysed the 5' RACE reads using MiXCR and keeps one entry per CDR3 protein. This repertoire shows hundreds of thousands of distinct CDR3 sequences, under 25% found once; its top ten account for under 15%. Source material: PBMCs or a T cell subset sorted from them (not recorded which). Receptors originate from an adult woman who had mild COVID-19 (a few samples of this study predate the infection). Cell type and time point are not known.

CDR3 coding DNA: TGTGCCAGCAGTTCGCTCCAGGGGCTGAACACTGAAGCTTTCTTT. Translating gives CASSSLQGLNTEAFF. The rearrangement links TRBV12-3 or TRBV12-4 to TRBJ1-1; possible D gene TRBD1, 6 bases. The CDR3 is 15 residues long. With 4 bases removed from V and 0 bases from J, the gap between germline ends came to 12 bases.

The genes are TRBV14 and TRBJ2-1; possibly TRBD2 for D (7 bases). Germline V gives CDR1 SGHDN, CDR2 FVKESK. Trimming removed 4 bases from V and 8 bases from J, with 21 bases in between. The length of the CDR3 is 16 residues. The CDR3 nucleotides are TGTGCCAGCAGCCTCCTGGGCGGGGGCCCCTCGGATGAGCAGTTCTTC. Translation gives CASSLLGGGPSDEQFF. Using reference TRBV14 and TRBJ2-1 for the parts outside the CDR3, the full variable domain is EAGVTQFPSHSVIEKGQTVTLRCDPISGHDNLYWYRRVMGKEIKFLLHFVKESKQDESGMPNNRFLAERTGGTYSTLKVQPAELEDSGVYFCASSLLGGGPSDEQFFGPGTRLTVL.

The chain employs TRBV20-1 and TRBJ2-7; a weak D match, TRBD2 (7 bases). Germline V gene lookup returns CDR1 DFQATT and CDR2 SNEGSKA (reference sequence). V was clipped by 0 bases and J by 3 bases, with 12 bases between them. This CDR3 region has 14 residues. For the CDR3, the DNA is TGCAGTGCTAGAGAGGGGGGGACAATCTACGAGCAGTACTTC. This codes for CSAREGGTIYEQYF.

V gene TRBV20-1 combines with J gene TRBJ2-5, with 11 bases fitting TRBD2. Germline trimming cut 5 bases from V and 1 base from J; bases unmatched to any gene: 6. CDR1 and CDR2 from the germline V gene are DFQATT and SNEGSKA (reference sequence). This CDR3 is built from 15 residues. For the CDR3, the DNA is TGCAGTGCTCCACTAGCGGGAGATCCCCAAGAGACCCAGTACTTC. Translation: CSAPLAGDPQETQYF.

The genes are TRBV19 and TRBJ2-1; D might be TRBD1 or TRBD2, each matching 5 bases. Trimming cost V 5 bases and J 7 bases, with 15 bases left between them. Germline V CDR1 and CDR2: LNHDA, SQIVND (reference sequence). The CDR3 is 14 amino acids. This chain's CDR3 is CASSLGTGENEQFF. DNA for the CDR3: TGTGCCAGTAGTCTAGGGACCGGGGAGAATGAGCAGTTCTTC.

This clonotype showed up just a few times. The chain links TRBV24-1 to TRBJ1-5, with 12 bases that match TRBD1. This CDR3 is built from 16 residues. Germline trimming cut 2 bases from V and 7 bases from J; bases unmatched to any gene: 5. Germline V gene sequence: CDR1 KGHDR, CDR2 SFDVKD. The CDR3 loop reads CATSDSGTGGDQPQHF. The CDR3, as DNA: TGTGCCACCAGTGATTCCGGGACAGGGGGCGACCAGCCCCAGCATTTT.

The chain links TRBV7-3 to TRBJ2-3; D unresolved. Trimming left V 5 bases short and J 1 base short, with 10 bases between. The CDR3 extends over 14 amino acids. Germline V gene data show CDR1 as SGHTA and CDR2 as FQGTGA. CDR3: CASSPEGRTDTQYF. As DNA, the CDR3 is TGTGCCAGCAGCCCGGAAGGCCGCACAGATACGCAGTATTTT.

This clonotype was picked up many times. The chain recombines TRBV7-6 with TRBJ2-7, with D tentatively TRBD1 or TRBD2 (5 bases each). The CDR3 is 14 residues long. CDR1 and CDR2 (germline): SGHVS, FNYEAQ. V was cut by 1 base and J by 2 bases, with 9 bases left in between. The CDR3: CASSLGDGPYEQYF. CDR3 DNA sequence: TGTGCCAGCAGCTTAGGGGACGGACCCTACGAGCAGTACTTC.

This clonotype has only a few counts. The chain is built from TRBV5-1 and TRBJ2-3, with D perhaps given as TRBD1 or TRBD2 (6 bases each). Germline-derived CDR1 and CDR2 are SGHRS and YFSETQ. This CDR3 region has 14 residues. Trimming stripped 1 base from V and 9 bases from J, with 15 bases between. CDR3 in amino acids: CASSLTGGQWTQYF. Here the CDR3 DNA reads TGCGCCAGCAGCTTGACCGGGGGCCAATGGACGCAGTATTTT.

This clonotype occurred once. The J gene is TRBJ2-7, the V gene TRBV14; D ambiguous. In germline, CDR1 is SGHDN, CDR2 FVKESK. This CDR3 is built from 11 residues. V was trimmed by 2 bases and J by 6 bases, leaving 5 bases between them. The CDR3 spells CASSQWFEQYF. CDR3 nucleotides: TGTGCCAGCAGCCAATGGTTCGAGCAGTACTTC.

This chain links TRBV7-2 with TRBJ2-4; D tentatively fits TRBD1 or TRBD2 (5 bases each). The V end was cut by 2 bases, the J end by 1 base, with 15 bases between. Germline CDR1 and CDR2: SGHTA and FQGNSA. The CDR3 totals 17 residues. The CDR3 here is CASSLLSWGSAKNIQYF. The DNA of the CDR3 is TGTGCCAGCAGCTTACTCTCGTGGGGGTCGGCCAAAAACATTCAGTACTTC.

The V and J genes are TRBV7-9 and TRBJ2-4; perhaps D is TRBD1 or TRBD2 (5 bases each). Trimming removed 5 bases at V and 4 bases at J, with 18 bases between. The CDR3 contains 16 residues. Germline lookup yields CDR1 SEHNR and CDR2 FQNEAQ (reference sequence). The CDR3 coding sequence is TGTGCCAGCAGCACTATAAGGTCGGGGCAGAAAAACATTCAGTACTTC. This translates into CASSTIRSGQKNIQYF.

The table lists this clonotype with a few counts. The V call is TRBV20-1, the J call TRBJ2-1; the match to TRBD2 covers 9 bases. The V gene's germline CDR1 is DFQATT and CDR2 SNEGSKA (reference sequence). The CDR3 extends over 13 amino acids. V lost 5 bases to trimming and J lost 6 bases; unmatched junction nucleotides: 5. Here the CDR3 reads CSAFSGSGNEQFF. The DNA of the CDR3 is TGCAGTGCTTTTAGCGGGAGCGGCAATGAGCAGTTCTTC.

The sample holds a few counts of this clonotype. The chain uses TRBV20-1 and TRBJ2-1, with 8 nucleotides matching TRBD2. The V and J ends lost 5 bases and 4 bases, in that order; junction bases with no gene match: 7. The CDR3 totals 14 residues. Germline V gene lookup returns CDR1 DFQATT and CDR2 SNEGSKA (reference sequence). The chain's CDR3 is CSAWTERGYNEQFF. The CDR3 DNA is TGCAGTGCTTGGACTGAGCGGGGGTACAATGAGCAGTTCTTC.

This clonotype occurred a few times. The gene calls are TRBV18 and TRBJ2-7, with D unclear. Trimming pared 2 bases from V and 3 bases from J, leaving 5 bases between. This CDR3 comprises 12 residues. Germline V gives CDR1 KGHSH, CDR2 LQKENI. CDR3 DNA sequence: TGTGCCAGCTCACCAGCAGACTACGAGCAGTACTTC. Protein: CASSPADYEQYF.

This clonotype was counted ten times or more. The chain employs TRBV6-5 and TRBJ2-3; 12 bases match TRBD2. The CDR3 is 15 amino acids. Germline lookup yields CDR1 MNHEY and CDR2 SVGAGI. The J segment lost 4 bases and the V segment lost 5 bases, leaving 4 bases of the junction unmatched. The CDR3 DNA follows: TGTGCCAGCAGTAAGGCTAGCGGGGGGGCAGATACGCAGTATTTT. Its translation is CASSKASGGADTQYF.

This rearrangement joins TRBV15 to TRBJ1-1; D might be TRBD1 (5 bases). V lost 2 bases and J 3 bases, leaving 16 bases between the germline ends. The CDR3 runs to 16 residues. CDR1 is LNHNV and CDR2 is YYDKDF in the germline V gene (reference sequence). The CDR3, as DNA: TGTGCCACCAGCAGACGGGACCCTGGGGGGGACACTGAAGCTTTCTTT. Translating it yields CATSRRDPGGDTEAFF.